These 25 T cell receptor beta chains share one sample of origin, sequenced in a study of blood T cell repertoires in COVID-19. Sequencing used immunoSEQ multiplex PCR; TCRdb keeps in-frame clones, though not all of them. The table lists about 260,000 clones, around 89% of them singletons. The material sequenced was peripheral blood. The receptor set was obtained from a woman in her thirties or forties with acute or convalescent COVID-19.

The chain uses TRBV10-3 and TRBJ1-6; no firm D call. Germline V gives CDR1 ENHRY, CDR2 SYGVKD. Trimming cost V 6 bases and J 9 bases, with 12 bases left between them. This CDR3 has 13 residues. CDR3: CAIREEEGSPLHF. DNA of the CDR3: TGTGCCATCAGGGAGGAGGAGGGTTCACCCCTCCACTTT.

V gene TRBV29-1 combines with J gene TRBJ1-1, with TRBD1 matching 8 bases. The germline gives CDR1 SQVTM, CDR2 ANQGSEA. With V trimmed by 4 bases and J by 0 bases, 10 bases remained unmatched. CDR3 length: 16 residues. The CDR3 loop is CSVVPLPGGLNTEAFF. DNA for the CDR3: TGCAGCGTTGTCCCCTTACCAGGGGGCCTGAACACTGAAGCTTTCTTT.

V gene TRBV9 combines with J gene TRBJ1-4, with a possible D match to TRBD1 (6 bases). The CDR3 is made up of 15 amino acids. The germline V gene has CDR1 SGDLS and CDR2 YYNGEE. Between the trimmed V and J ends, which lost 3 bases and 1 base, there was a span of 10 bases. The CDR3 region is CASSDTQGTNEKLFF. The DNA of the CDR3 is TGTGCCAGCAGCGACACACAGGGAACTAATGAAAAACTGTTTTTT. Full variable domain (outside the CDR3, taken from reference TRBV9 and TRBJ1-4): DSGVTQTPKHLITATGQRVTLRCSPRSGDLSVYWYQQSLDQGLQFLIQYYNGEERAKGNILERFSAQQFPDLHSELNLSSLELGDSALYFCASSDTQGTNEKLFFGSGTQLSVL.

This clone is a singleton in its sample. The J gene is TRBJ1-1, the V gene TRBV27, with 10 bases aligning to TRBD1. The CDR3 totals 14 residues. Germline V gene data show CDR1 as MNHEY and CDR2 as SMNVEV (reference sequence). J was trimmed by 3 bases and V by 2 bases; bases with no gene match: 0. In DNA, the CDR3 is TGTGCCAGCAGTTTAGGGACAGGGGACACTGAAGCTTTCTTT. Protein product: CASSLGTGDTEAFF.

This clone appeared once. The chain has TRBV7-2 and TRBJ1-5; 9 bases align to TRBD1. Germline trimming cut 5 bases from V and 5 bases from J; bases unmatched to any gene: 7. This CDR3 is built from 15 residues. Germline V gene data show CDR1 as SGHTA and CDR2 as FQGNSA. The CDR3 DNA is TGTGCCAGCAGCCACGGGACAGGGTTGCATCAGCCCCAGCATTTT. This sequence encodes CASSHGTGLHQPQHF.

V usage is TRBV10-3 and J usage is TRBJ1-2; no definite D call. The germline V and J ends were trimmed by 6 bases and 2 bases, with 10 bases remaining between them. The CDR3 spans 13 residues. Germline CDR1 is ENHRY and CDR2 is SYGVKD. In DNA, the CDR3 is TGTGCCATCAGGACCAGCGAAAACTATGGCTACACCTTC. Its translation is CAIRTSENYGYTF.

The chain combines TRBV6-6 with TRBJ2-7, with D perhaps TRBD2 (7 bases). CDR1 MNHNY and CDR2 SVGAGI come from the germline V gene (reference sequence). The CDR3 loop spans 13 amino acids. Trimming removed 5 bases at V and 3 bases at J, with 11 bases between. CDR3 region: CASSGGGIYEQYV. The CDR3 bases are TGTGCCAGCAGTGGGGGGGGCATCTACGAGCAGTACGTC.

The chain combines TRBV19 with TRBJ2-5; 7 positions match TRBD2. Losses at the gene ends were 5 bases for V and 2 bases for J; bases not matched to a gene: 5. Germline V lookup: CDR1 LNHDA, CDR2 SQIVND (reference sequence). The CDR3 totals 14 residues. CDR3 protein: CASSERGKQETQYF. CDR3 in DNA: TGTGCCAGTAGTGAGCGGGGAAAACAAGAGACCCAGTACTTC.

This clone occurred a few times. The gene calls are TRBV19 and TRBJ2-1; the match to TRBD2 covers 13 bases. The CDR3 consists of 17 residues. Trimming removed 3 bases from V and 6 bases from J; junction bases left unmatched: 8. The germline gives CDR1 LNHDA, CDR2 SQIVND (reference sequence). The CDR3 is CASSIYARTSGGNEQFF. The CDR3 region has the DNA TGTGCCAGTAGTATCTACGCCCGGACTAGCGGGGGCAATGAGCAGTTCTTC.

The CDR3 is CASSRSGLTVNTEAFF. The CDR3 region has the DNA TGTGCCAGCAGTCGATCGGGCTTGACAGTGAACACTGAAGCTTTCTTT. The J gene is TRBJ1-1, the V gene TRBV6-6; TRBD1 might be the D (5 bases). V was clipped by 5 bases and J by 0 bases, with 16 bases between them. The CDR3 has 16 amino acids. CDR1 is MNHNY, CDR2 SVGAGI, per germline (reference sequence).

The J gene is TRBJ1-2, the V gene TRBV6-5, with no clear D. Trimming left V 4 bases short and J 4 bases short, with 16 bases between. This CDR3 contains 15 residues. The germline V gene has CDR1 MNHEY and CDR2 SVGAGI. The CDR3 loop is CASSWALQNSYGYTF. In DNA form, the CDR3 reads TGTGCCAGCAGTTGGGCCCTACAGAATTCCTATGGCTACACCTTC.

The chain recombines TRBV7-9 with TRBJ2-2; the D gene is possibly TRBD2 (5 bases). This CDR3 contains 17 residues. From germline, CDR1 is SEHNR and CDR2 FQNEAQ (reference sequence). The V and J ends lost 6 bases and 5 bases respectively, with 22 bases between them. Written as DNA, the CDR3 is TGTGCCAGCAGATCCAGAAGCGGTGCGGGTGTGACCGGGGAGCTGTTTTTT. It yields the protein CASRSRSGAGVTGELFF.

This chain uses TRBV2 with TRBJ1-2; 8 bases align to TRBD1. Germline CDR1 is SNHLY and CDR2 is FYNNEI. With V trimmed by 5 bases and J by 3 bases, 8 bases remained unmatched. The CDR3 covers 15 residues. CDR3 sequence reads: CASSRDRSPYYGYTF. The DNA for the CDR3 is TGTGCCAGCAGTAGGGACAGGTCCCCTTACTATGGCTACACCTTC.

The J gene is TRBJ2-2, the V gene TRBV9; D remains ambiguous. The CDR3 runs to 15 residues. The V gene's germline CDR1 is SGDLS and CDR2 YYNGEE. Trimming removed 0 bases from V and 4 bases from J, with 10 bases in between. DNA for the CDR3: TGTGCCAGCAGCGTAGTGTCCGGGTTCACCGGGGAGCTGTTTTTT. Translation: CASSVVSGFTGELFF.

About this clone itself: At the DNA level, this CDR3 is encoded by other sequences in the same sample as well. J is TRBJ1-1 and V is TRBV9, with D possibly being TRBD1 (5 bases). The CDR3 is 12 amino acids. Germline lookup yields CDR1 SGDLS and CDR2 YYNGEE. V lost 2 bases and J lost 4, with 6 bases in between. CDR3 coding DNA: TGTGCCAGCAGCGTGGGGGGCACTGAAGCTTTCTTT. Amino acid sequence: CASSVGGTEAFF.

The chain combines TRBV2 with TRBJ2-3; D perhaps matches TRBD2 (7 bases). Trimming removed 8 bases at V and 2 bases at J, with 17 bases between. Germline V CDR1 and CDR2: SNHLY, FYNNEI. The CDR3 is 15 amino acids. The CDR3 protein is CASGRGGGFTDTQYF. CDR3 sequence (DNA): TGTGCCAGCGGCCGAGGGGGGGGATTCACAGATACGCAGTATTTT.

The chain couples TRBV5-4 to TRBJ2-7, with D possibly matching TRBD2 (5 bases). V lost 5 bases and J lost 2, with 14 bases in between. The germline CDR1 and CDR2 sequences are SGHNT and YYREEE (reference sequence). The CDR3 is 14 residues long. CDR3 in amino acids: CASRQTGEPYEQYV. Here the CDR3 DNA reads TGTGCCAGCAGACAGACCGGGGAGCCCTACGAGCAGTACGTC.

This clone came up once. This chain connects TRBV4-1 to TRBJ1-3; no reliable D call. The V end lost 1 base, the J end lost 1 base, and 8 bases lay between the germline ends. This CDR3 spans 15 amino acids. Germline CDR1 reads MGHRA; CDR2 reads YSYEKL. The CDR3 loop reads CASSQAGGSGNTIYF. Written as DNA, the CDR3 is TGCGCCAGCAGCCAAGCGGGAGGGTCTGGAAACACCATATATTTT.

This clone was seen once. This chain links TRBV25-1 with TRBJ1-6; 7 bases fit TRBD1. The CDR3 is made up of 14 amino acids. After removal of 9 bases from V and 7 bases from J, the junction contained 9 bases not matched to a gene. Germline V gene sequence: CDR1 MGHDK, CDR2 SYGVNS. The DNA for the CDR3 is TGTGCCAGTGCGCTGACAGGGAGGAATTCACCCCTCCACTTT. This sequence encodes CASALTGRNSPLHF. The full variable domain, completed using reference TRBV25-1 and TRBJ1-6, is EADIYQTPRYLVIGTGKKITLECSQTMGHDKMYWYQQDPGMELHLIHYSYGVNSTEKGDLSSESTVSRIRTEHFPLTLESARPSHTSQYLCASALTGRNSPLHFGNGTRLTVT.

V gene TRBV5-1 combines with J gene TRBJ1-1; possible D gene TRBD1, 5 bases. Trimming took 1 base from V and 8 from J, leaving 15 bases between them. The CDR3 spans 14 residues. CDR1 and CDR2 from the germline V gene are SGHRS and YFSETQ. CDR3 in DNA: TGCGCCAGCAGCTTGATAAATGGGGCTACGGAAGCTTTCTTT. This encodes CASSLINGATEAFF.

In regard to this clone: Its ends do not fully match the called genes, so a read error is possible. This chain uses TRBV12-3 or TRBV12-4 with TRBJ1-1; D is possibly TRBD1 (6 bases). The CDR3 runs 13 residues. CDR3 bases: TGTGCCAGCAGTTTACCCCTCGGTGGGGGCGCTTCTTTT. Translating gives CASSLPLGGGASF.

V usage is TRBV6-5 and J usage is TRBJ2-2; D perhaps matches TRBD2 (5 bases). The CDR3 is 15 residues long. The V end lost 5 bases, the J end lost 3 bases, and 13 bases lay between the germline ends. Germline V CDR1 and CDR2: MNHEY, SVGAGI. CDR3 sequence: CASSPLVTDTGELFF. The CDR3 DNA follows: TGTGCCAGCAGTCCACTAGTTACGGACACCGGGGAGCTGTTTTTT.

The V call is TRBV19, the J call TRBJ2-1; D uncertain. V lost 0 bases and J 4 bases, leaving 7 bases between the germline ends. Germline CDR1 is LNHDA and CDR2 is SQIVND (reference sequence). The CDR3 totals 14 residues. This CDR3 is CASSIDRGYNEQFF. CDR3 nucleotides: TGTGCCAGTAGTATAGATCGAGGTTACAATGAGCAGTTCTTC.

This sequence joins TRBV3-1 (or the pseudogene TRBV3-2) and TRBJ2-3, with TRBD2 matching over 8 bases. The J segment lost 2 bases and the V segment lost 3 bases, leaving 7 bases of the junction unmatched. The CDR3 sequence is 16 residues long. The germline CDR1 and CDR2 sequences are LGHDT and YNNKEL (reference sequence). CDR3 sequence reads: CASSQRGAGFTDTQYF. CDR3 DNA sequence: TGTGCCAGCAGCCAGCGGGGGGCAGGGTTCACAGATACGCAGTATTTT.

This clone was seen once. V is TRBV14 and J is TRBJ2-3; D may be TRBD2 (6 bases). With 0 bases removed from V and 2 bases from J, the gap between germline ends came to 18 bases. The CDR3 loop spans 18 amino acids. The V gene's germline CDR1 is SGHDN and CDR2 FVKESK. The CDR3 coding sequence is TGTGCCAGCAGCCAAGAGGCGTGGGGGAGGAGGGACACAGATACGCAGTATTTT. It encodes CASSQEAWGRRDTDTQYF.